This T cell receptor (beta chain) is from a study of blood T cell repertoires in COVID-19. Study in general: The samples span acute and convalescent COVID-19 from the United States, Italy and Spain. T cells, B-cell-depleted T cells, or PBMCs provided the cDNA or gDNA that served as material.

Germline V gives CDR1 SGHTA, CDR2 FQGTGA. The CDR3 runs to 16 residues. V was cut by 1 base and J by 3 bases, with 15 bases left in between. TCRdb keeps only in-frame clones here, not all; method: immunoSEQ multiplex PCR. The table shows approximately 470,000 clones, with about nine tenths occurring only once. This receptor was obtained from a woman in her late teens or twenties who had recovered from COVID-19. The chain recombines TRBV7-3 with TRBJ2-5; D perhaps matches TRBD2 (6 bases). The material sequenced was PBMCs or T cells enriched from blood (not recorded which). As DNA, the CDR3 is TGTGCCAGCAGCTTAATAGGCTCTGGCGGGGAAGAGACCCAGTACTTC. Encoded protein: CASSLIGSGGEETQYF. Using reference TRBV7-3 and TRBJ2-5 for the parts outside the CDR3, the full variable domain is GAGVSQTPSNKVTEKGKYVELRCDPISGHTALYWYRQSLGQGPEFLIYFQGTGAADDSGLPNDRFFAVRPEGSVSTLKIQRTERGDSAVYLCASSLIGSGGEETQYFGPGTRLLVL.